This TCR beta chain is drawn from a study of response to subunit inactivated influenza vaccine (dated by TCRdb to between 2017 and 2018). In the study overall: Deep quantitative T cell receptor repertoire profiling was used in the study to track responses to a trivalent subunit inactivated influenza vaccine. Overall study results and their limits: The authors proposed that each seasonal influenza vaccination may bring in only a limited number of new T cells.

Ends trimmed: V by 7 bases, J by 2 bases; bases unmatched to a gene: 9. The CDR3 contains 15 residues, cysteine and phenylalanine counted. Only the CDR3 part of the read is kept: 45 bases, read in frame from the first base. The library was produced with RT-PCR. TCRdb records Illumina HiSeq 2500 as the sequencer. TCRdb trimmed public reads at Q25 via fastp, called clones via MiXCR and kept in-frame beta chains. Under each unique CDR3 protein, matching rows form one entry showing the most common genes and DNA. This sample is represented by some 600,000 distinct CDR3 sequences; 14% of them were singletons. Of the sample, less than 9% is held by the ten largest clones. A few counts support this clonotype. Its antigen is still unknown. Per-base qualities were not stored, and no clone one base away is much larger.

This clonotype was sampled from a man aged 50-59 years who received an inactivated influenza vaccine. Donor details come from another sample of the same person, matched by shared clones. The V and J segments used are TRBV12-3 or TRBV12-4 and TRBJ2-3; 7 central nucleotides agree with TRBD1. The material sequenced was PBMCs from blood, taken approximately 15 days before vaccination. The nucleotide sequence reads as follows: TGTGCCAGCACTTCCCAGACAGGGACCACAGATACGCAGTATTTT. This gives the protein CASTSQTGTTDTQYF.